The 2 T cell receptor beta chains presented below share a single source sample, sequenced in a study of control samples from healthy donors and cancer patients. Here immunoSEQ multiplex PCR was the method, and the copy in TCRdb shows in-frame clones only, minus some. The sample gives about 140,000 clones, less than 95% of which show up once; about 7.1% is in the top ten. The sequenced sample consisted of blood. These TCRs come from a man younger than 35 in good health.

Worth noting for this clone: At the DNA level, this CDR3 is encoded by other sequences in the same sample as well. This chain connects TRBV19 to TRBJ2-7; D remains unclear. CDR1 is LNHDA and CDR2 is SQIVND in the germline V gene (reference sequence). V was shortened by 5 bases and J by 3 bases, with 11 bases between the two germline ends. CDR3 length equals 13 residues. As DNA, the CDR3 is TGTGCCAGTAGTCCCTCGGGCGGCTACGAGCAGTACTTC. Its protein is CASSPSGGYEQYF. Complete variable domain (other parts from reference TRBV19 and TRBJ2-7): DGGITQSPKYLFRKEGQNVTLSCEQNLNHDAMYWYRQDPGQGLRLIYYSQIVNDFQKGDIAEGYSVSREKKESFPLTVTSAQKNPTAFYLCASSPSGGYEQYFGPGTRLTVT.

The J gene is TRBJ1-5, the V gene TRBV15; the D is unclear. Trimming shortened V by 8 bases and J by 0 bases, and 8 bases separated the two germline ends. The CDR3 has 13 residues. CDR1 LNHNV and CDR2 YYDKDF come from the germline V gene (reference sequence). The CDR3 bases are TGTGCCACCTTGCGCCATAGCAATCAGCCCCAGCATTTT. This sequence encodes CATLRHSNQPQHF.